The 26 T cell receptor beta chains listed next were all sequenced from one sample in a study of Ad26.COV2.S vaccination and SARS-CoV-2 variants. Sequenced by immunoSEQ multiplex PCR; TCRdb stores in-frame clones only, minus some. The sample yields fewer than 400,000 clones, about 91% seen once. Treatment meaning: 15 to 20 received Ad26.COV2.S at low or high dose, single or two shots; about 5 received placebo; per-sample allocation not given. Day 63 after the first vaccine or placebo injection was the time point for sampling. This specimen consisted of peripheral blood, obtained in a trial of Ad26.COV2.S vaccine versus placebo. The receptors shown here come from a person aged 18-65 years who received the Ad26.COV2.S COVID-19 vaccine or a placebo.

The chain employs TRBV27 and TRBJ1-5; no reliable D call. From germline, CDR1 is MNHEY and CDR2 SMNVEV (reference sequence). The CDR3 runs 15 residues. Between the trimmed V and J ends, which lost 7 bases and 3 bases, there was a span of 16 bases. CDR3 residues: CASIWKLGLNQPQHF. The DNA for the CDR3 is TGTGCCAGCATATGGAAGCTGGGTCTCAATCAGCCCCAGCATTTT.

For the CDR3, the DNA is TGTGCCAGCAGTTACAGGGTTAGCTCCTACGAGCAGTACTTC. Encoded protein: CASSYRVSSYEQYF. The chain couples TRBV6-5 to TRBJ2-7; D gene uncertain. This CDR3 is 14 amino acids long. Germline lookup yields CDR1 MNHEY and CDR2 SVGAGI. Between the trimmed V and J ends, which lost 2 bases and 0 bases, there was a span of 8 bases.

The J gene is TRBJ1-1, the V gene TRBV19, with TRBD1 matching over 8 bases. Germline CDR1 and CDR2: LNHDA and SQIVND (reference sequence). V gave up 9 bases and J gave up 5 bases; unmatched junction bases: 14. CDR3 length equals 15 residues. The CDR3 bases are TGTGCCAGCGGACAGGGCGGAGGGAGATATACTGAAGCTTTCTTT. Its translation: CASGQGGGRYTEAFF.

The J gene is TRBJ1-1, the V gene TRBV7-9, with TRBD1 matching over 7 bases. CDR3 length equals 14 residues. Looked up from germline, CDR1 is SEHNR and CDR2 is FQNEAQ (reference sequence). The V and J ends lost 4 bases and 5 bases, in that order; junction bases with no gene match: 7. The CDR3 loop is CASSSNRGNTEAFF. The CDR3 coding sequence is TGTGCCAGCAGCTCCAACAGGGGCAATACTGAAGCTTTCTTT.

The chain joins TRBV6-5 to TRBJ1-5, with TRBD1 identical over 10 bases. This CDR3 spans 14 amino acids. V was pared by 6 bases and J by 4 bases, with 3 bases of the junction left unmatched. CDR1 MNHEY and CDR2 SVGAGI come from the germline V gene. For the CDR3, the DNA is TGTGCCAGCAGCTGGGACAGGGGAAATCAGCCCCAGCATTTT. Its protein is CASSWDRGNQPQHF.

The chain is built from TRBV30 and TRBJ2-5, with a possible D match to TRBD2 (5 bases). Trimming cost V 3 bases and J 2 bases, with 10 bases left between them. Germline V lookup: CDR1 GTSNPN, CDR2 SVGIG (reference sequence). This CDR3 comprises 13 residues. CDR3 amino acids: CAWRGRGQETQYF. The CDR3 coding sequence is TGTGCCTGGAGAGGACGGGGACAAGAGACCCAGTACTTC.

This chain joins TRBV3-1 (or the pseudogene TRBV3-2) and TRBJ2-7; D not resolved. The germline V and J ends were trimmed by 0 bases and 4 bases, with 13 bases remaining between them. Germline CDR1 reads LGHDT; CDR2 reads YNNKEL (reference sequence). The CDR3 spans 15 residues. For the CDR3, the DNA is TGTGCCAGCAGCCAAGATCAGTCCCTTCTTTACGAGCAGTACTTC. It is translated as CASSQDQSLLYEQYF.

The chain uses TRBV3-1 (or the pseudogene TRBV3-2) and TRBJ1-2; maybe TRBD1 (6 bases). Germline V gene lookup returns CDR1 LGHDT and CDR2 YNNKEL (reference sequence). This CDR3 comprises 13 residues. The V gene lost 0 bases and the J gene lost 8 bases, with 10 bases spanning the gap. The CDR3 DNA follows: TGTGCCAGCAGCCAAGAACAGGGTGCAGGCTACACCTTC. Amino acid sequence: CASSQEQGAGYTF.

The rearrangement joins TRBV3-1 (or the pseudogene TRBV3-2) to TRBJ2-7; no definite D call. The V end lost 1 base, the J end lost 0 bases, and 7 bases lay between the germline ends. The CDR3 consists of 14 residues. Germline V CDR1 and CDR2: LGHDT, YNNKEL (reference sequence). CDR3 in amino acids: CASSQGTRSYEQYF. CDR3 coding DNA: TGTGCCAGCAGCCAAGGGACCCGCTCCTACGAGCAGTACTTC.

The J gene is TRBJ1-2, the V gene TRBV10-3, with 7 bases aligning to TRBD1. This CDR3 comprises 15 residues. Germline CDR1 and CDR2: ENHRY and SYGVKD. Germline trimming cut 11 bases from V and 3 bases from J; bases unmatched to any gene: 15. DNA of the CDR3: TGTGCCCCGCGGACAGGACCTCCCGGTGACTATGGCTACACCTTC. Protein sequence: CAPRTGPPGDYGYTF.

This chain uses TRBV5-4 with TRBJ2-1; TRBD2 matches 9 bases. This CDR3 has 15 residues. Germline lookup yields CDR1 SGHNT and CDR2 YYREEE (reference sequence). The junction had 10 bases not matched to a gene; V was cut back by 3 bases and J by 9 bases. This CDR3 is CASSSGREGTSEQFF. The DNA of the CDR3 is TGTGCCAGCAGCTCCGGGCGGGAGGGAACCAGTGAGCAGTTCTTC.

This chain connects TRBV10-3 to TRBJ1-5; D perhaps matches TRBD1 (5 bases). Trimming took off 4 bases at V and 5 bases at J, with 12 bases between the two ends. CDR1 ENHRY and CDR2 SYGVKD come from the germline V gene. This CDR3 region has 14 residues. This chain's CDR3 is CAISGARGDQPQHF. CDR3 nucleotides: TGTGCCATCAGTGGGGCCCGGGGGGATCAGCCCCAGCATTTT.

This chain connects TRBV7-9 to TRBJ2-1; 8 nucleotides line up with TRBD2. Germline V gene data show CDR1 as SEHNR and CDR2 as FQNEAQ (reference sequence). The V gene end was trimmed by 5 bases and the J gene end by 6 bases; junction bases not matched to a gene: 9. The CDR3 has 15 residues. CDR3 sequence: CASSRAGAGGNEQFF. CDR3 bases: TGTGCCAGCAGCCGAGCGGGGGCTGGGGGCAATGAGCAGTTCTTC.

In this sample, this clone turned up once. The V gene is TRBV28, the J gene TRBJ2-5; 13 bases match TRBD2. V gave up 6 bases and J gave up 6 bases; unmatched junction bases: 4. Germline loops: CDR1 MDHEN, CDR2 SYDVKM. The CDR3 contains 14 residues. In nucleotides, the CDR3 is TGTGCCAGCAGCCGGACTAGCGGGAGAAAGACCCAGTACTTC. This codes for CASSRTSGRKTQYF. The complete variable domain, with remaining parts taken from reference TRBV28 and TRBJ2-5, reads DVKVTQSSRYLVKRTGEKVFLECVQDMDHENMFWYRQDPGLGLRLIYFSYDVKMKEKGDIPEGYSVSREKKERFSLILESASTNQTSMYLCASSRTSGRKTQYFGPGTRLLVL.

CDR3 region: CASSQSPGQNTEAFF. The CDR3 DNA follows: TGCGCCAGCAGCCAATCCCCGGGACAGAACACTGAAGCTTTCTTT. The chain uses TRBV4-1 and TRBJ1-1, with D tentatively TRBD1 (6 bases). Trimming removed 2 bases from V and 1 base from J, with 11 bases in between. The CDR3 is 15 residues long. The germline V gene encodes CDR1 MGHRA and CDR2 YSYEKL.

A single count supports this clone. The chain joins TRBV11-3 to TRBJ2-5, with D perhaps TRBD1 or TRBD2 (5 bases each). The germline gives CDR1 SGHNT, CDR2 YENEEA. This CDR3 comprises 15 residues. V was cut by 3 bases and J by 1 base, with 12 bases left in between. CDR3: CASSLGRGPQETQYF. The DNA of the CDR3 is TGTGCCAGCAGCTTGGGTAGGGGACCCCAAGAGACCCAGTACTTC.

This clone was recorded once. V gene TRBV30 combines with J gene TRBJ2-3, with D hard to call. The V gene's germline CDR1 is GTSNPN and CDR2 SVGIG (reference sequence). V was pared by 2 bases and J by 8 bases, with 11 bases between. This CDR3 has 12 amino acids. CDR3 DNA sequence: TGTGCCTGGAGTCCTAGTTTCGTTACGCAGTATTTT. This sequence encodes CAWSPSFVTQYF.

The chain has TRBV7-2 and TRBJ2-7; D gene uncertain. Germline V gene sequence: CDR1 SGHTA, CDR2 FQGNSA. V was shortened by 4 bases and J by 0 bases, with 16 bases between the two germline ends. This CDR3 region has 16 residues. The CDR3 region has the DNA TGTGCCAGCAGCTCACCGCGGTTGGCGTCCTCCTACGAGCAGTACTTC. This codes for CASSSPRLASSYEQYF.

This chain links TRBV29-1 with TRBJ2-2; possible D gene TRBD1, 7 bases. This CDR3 region has 16 residues. With 3 bases removed from V and 4 bases from J, the gap between germline ends came to 18 bases. CDR1 is SQVTM and CDR2 is ANQGSEA in the germline V gene. CDR3 bases: TGCAGCGTTGAGCGGCAGGGGGGAGCGGGCACCGGGGAGCTGTTTTTT. As protein: CSVERQGGAGTGELFF.

In nucleotides, the CDR3 is TGTGCCACCAGCAGAGCAGCGGGAGCCACAGATACGCAGTATTTT. Its protein product is CATSRAAGATDTQYF. V usage is TRBV15 and J usage is TRBJ2-3; 8 positions agree with TRBD2. Germline loops: CDR1 LNHNV, CDR2 YYDKDF (reference sequence). V was pared by 1 base and J by 2 bases, with 2 bases of the junction left unmatched. The length of the CDR3 is 15 residues. Full variable domain (outside the CDR3, taken from reference TRBV15 and TRBJ2-3): DAMVIQNPRYQVTQFGKPVTLSCSQTLNHNVMYWYQQKSSQAPKLLFHYYDKDFNNEADTPDNFQSRRPNTSFCFLDIRSPGLGDTAMYLCATSRAAGATDTQYFGPGTRLTVL.

The V call is TRBV7-9, the J call TRBJ2-7, with TRBD1 matching over 7 bases. Germline V gene lookup returns CDR1 SEHNR and CDR2 FQNEAQ (reference sequence). There are 14 residues in the CDR3. The V and J ends lost 5 bases and 6 bases, in that order; junction bases with no gene match: 10. CDR3 in amino acids: CASSNRTTGSEQYF. The CDR3 DNA reads TGTGCCAGCAGCAATCGGACGACAGGGTCCGAGCAGTACTTC.

The rearrangement links TRBV7-8 to TRBJ2-7; D possibly uses TRBD1 or TRBD2 (5 bases each). Germline CDR1 SGHVS, CDR2 FQNEAQ. This CDR3 contains 16 residues. Trimming cost V 5 bases and J 2 bases, with 19 bases left between them. The CDR3 region has the DNA TGTGCCAGCAGCCCCCCAGCCGGGACCGGAGCCTACGAGCAGTACTTC. Its translation: CASSPPAGTGAYEQYF. Full variable domain (outside the CDR3, taken from reference TRBV7-8 and TRBJ2-7): GAGVSQSPRYKVAKRGQDVALRCDPISGHVSLFWYQQALGQGPEFLTYFQNEAQLDKSGLPSDRFFAERPEGSVSTLKIQRTQQEDSAVYLCASSPPAGTGAYEQYFGPGTRLTVT.

This chain connects TRBV12-3 or TRBV12-4 to TRBJ2-7; 10 bases align to TRBD2. The CDR3 consists of 13 residues. The junction had 2 bases not matched to a gene; V was cut back by 8 bases and J by 1 base. The CDR3 reads CASGLAASYEQYF. For the CDR3, the DNA is TGTGCCAGCGGACTAGCGGCGTCCTACGAGCAGTACTTC.

The chain links TRBV7-2 to TRBJ2-2; TRBD1 aligns across 7 bases. This CDR3 has 17 residues. Losses at the gene ends were 0 bases for V and 4 bases for J; bases not matched to a gene: 8. Germline values: CDR1 SGHTA, CDR2 FQGNSA. CDR3 nucleotide sequence: TGTGCCAGCAGCTTAGCGTGGCAGGGGGTTCGCACCGGGGAGCTGTTTTTT. This sequence encodes CASSLAWQGVRTGELFF.

The rearrangement links TRBV7-3 to TRBJ2-1; 10 positions agree with TRBD2. V dropped 4 bases and J dropped 8; count of bases not matched to a gene: 8. Germline V gives CDR1 SGHTA, CDR2 FQGTGA. This CDR3 contains 15 residues. The DNA for the CDR3 is TGTGCCAGCAGCTCTAGCGGGAGAAAGTCTGATGAGCAGTTCTTC. As protein: CASSSSGRKSDEQFF.

The chain recombines TRBV15 with TRBJ2-3; 12 bases fit TRBD2. In germline, CDR1 is LNHNV, CDR2 YYDKDF (reference sequence). The CDR3 runs 15 residues. After removal of 8 bases from V and 3 bases from J, the junction contained 6 bases not matched to a gene. The CDR3 sequence: CATATSGSGTDTQYF. In DNA, the CDR3 is TGTGCCACCGCGACTAGCGGGAGTGGGACAGATACGCAGTATTTT.